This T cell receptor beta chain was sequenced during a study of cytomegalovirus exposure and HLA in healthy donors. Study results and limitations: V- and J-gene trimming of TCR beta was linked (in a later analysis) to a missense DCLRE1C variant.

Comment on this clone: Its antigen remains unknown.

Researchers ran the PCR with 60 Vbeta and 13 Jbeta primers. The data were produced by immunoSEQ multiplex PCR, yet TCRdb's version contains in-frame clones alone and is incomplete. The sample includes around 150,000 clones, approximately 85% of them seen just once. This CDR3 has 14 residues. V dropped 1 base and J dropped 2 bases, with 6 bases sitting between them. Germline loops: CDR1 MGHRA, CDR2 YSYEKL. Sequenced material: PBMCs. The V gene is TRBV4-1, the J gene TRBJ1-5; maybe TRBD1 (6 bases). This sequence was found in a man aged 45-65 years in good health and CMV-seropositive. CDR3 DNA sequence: TGCGCCAGCAGCCAAGGACAGGGCAATCAGCCCCAGCATTTT. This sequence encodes CASSQGQGNQPQHF.